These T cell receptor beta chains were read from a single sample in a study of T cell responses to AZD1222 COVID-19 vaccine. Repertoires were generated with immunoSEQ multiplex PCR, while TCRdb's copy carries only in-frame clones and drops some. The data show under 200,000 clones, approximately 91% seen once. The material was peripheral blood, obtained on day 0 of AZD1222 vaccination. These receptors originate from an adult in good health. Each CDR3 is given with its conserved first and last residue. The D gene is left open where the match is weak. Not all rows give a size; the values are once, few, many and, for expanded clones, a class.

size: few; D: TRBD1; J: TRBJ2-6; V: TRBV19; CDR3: CASATGGSYSGANVLTF; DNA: TGTGCCAGCGCTACAGGGGGCTCCTATTCTGGGGCCAACGTCCTGACTTTC
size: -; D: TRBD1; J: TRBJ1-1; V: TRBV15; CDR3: CATSRDGQGDTEAFF; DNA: TGTGCCACCAGCAGAGATGGACAGGGGGACACTGAAGCTTTCTTT
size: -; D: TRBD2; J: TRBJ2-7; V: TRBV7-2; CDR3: CASSLTPGWGGYEQYF; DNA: TGTGCCAGCAGCCTCACCCCGGGGTGGGGGGGCTACGAGCAGTACTTC
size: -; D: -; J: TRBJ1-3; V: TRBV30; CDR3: CAWSTRHPGRSGNTIYF; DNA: TGTGCCTGGAGTACCCGACACCCGGGGCGCTCTGGAAACACCATATATTTT
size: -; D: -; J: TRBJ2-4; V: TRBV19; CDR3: CASSRRQKNIQYF; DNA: TGTGCCAGTAGCCGTAGACAGAAAAACATTCAGTACTTC
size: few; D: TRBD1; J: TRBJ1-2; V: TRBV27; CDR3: CASSLSGQGGGYTF; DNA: TGTGCCAGCAGTTTATCGGGACAGGGAGGTGGCTACACCTTC
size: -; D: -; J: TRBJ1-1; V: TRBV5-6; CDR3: CASSLAGVSMNTEAFF; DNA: TGTGCCAGCAGCTTGGCCGGGGTCAGTATGAACACTGAAGCTTTCTTT
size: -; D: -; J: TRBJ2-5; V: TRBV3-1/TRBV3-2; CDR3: CASSQAFGGGQETQYF; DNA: TGTGCCAGCAGCCAAGCGTTTGGTGGCGGACAAGAGACCCAGTACTTC
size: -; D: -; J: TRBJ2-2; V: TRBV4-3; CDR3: CASSQDPRGANTGELFF; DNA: TGCGCCAGCAGCCAAGATCCCCGTGGAGCGAACACCGGGGAGCTGTTTTTT
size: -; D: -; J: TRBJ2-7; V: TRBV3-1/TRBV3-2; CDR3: CASSQGGPDGQYF; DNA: TGTGCCAGCAGCCAGGGGGGCCCGGACGGGCAGTACTTC
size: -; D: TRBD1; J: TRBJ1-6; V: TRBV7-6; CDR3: CASSLEGRAGGNSPLHF; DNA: TGTGCCAGCAGCTTAGAGGGTAGGGCAGGGGGTAATTCACCCCTCCACTTT
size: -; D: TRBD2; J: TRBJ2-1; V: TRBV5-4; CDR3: CASSLGTRVDNEQFF; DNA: TGTGCCAGCAGCTTGGGGACTAGAGTTGACAATGAGCAGTTCTTC
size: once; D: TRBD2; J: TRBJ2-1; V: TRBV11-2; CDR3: CATELRTSGSYNEQFF; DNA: TGTGCCACGGAGTTAAGGACTAGCGGGAGTTACAATGAGCAGTTCTTC
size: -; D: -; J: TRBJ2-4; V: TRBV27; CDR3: CASQGVAKNIQYF; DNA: TGTGCCAGCCAGGGAGTAGCCAAAAACATTCAGTACTTC
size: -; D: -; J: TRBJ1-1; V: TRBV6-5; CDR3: CASRRDMMNTEAFF; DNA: TGTGCCAGCAGAAGGGACATGATGAACACTGAAGCTTTCTTT
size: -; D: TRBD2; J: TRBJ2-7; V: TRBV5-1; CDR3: CASSLGQTPTSSYEQYF; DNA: TGCGCCAGCAGCTTGGGACAGACACCGACTAGCTCGTACGAGCAGTACTTC
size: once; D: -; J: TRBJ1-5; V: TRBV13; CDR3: CASSLGGQPQHF; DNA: TGTGCCAGCAGCTTAGGGGGGCAGCCCCAGCATTTT
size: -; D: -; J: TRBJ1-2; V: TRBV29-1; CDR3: CSVEVGDGYGYTF; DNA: TGCAGCGTTGAAGTTGGGGATGGCTATGGCTACACCTTC
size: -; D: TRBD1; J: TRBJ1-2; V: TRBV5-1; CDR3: CASSLDGQAINYGYTF; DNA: TGCGCCAGCAGCTTGGATGGACAGGCGATTAACTATGGCTACACCTTC
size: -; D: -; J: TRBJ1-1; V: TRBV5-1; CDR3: CASSLIGQTNTEAFF; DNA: TGCGCCAGCAGCTTGATTGGGCAGACAAACACTGAAGCTTTCTTT
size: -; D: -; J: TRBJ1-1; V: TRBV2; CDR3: CASTKQWNTEAFF; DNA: TGTGCCAGCACCAAGCAGTGGAACACTGAAGCTTTCTTT
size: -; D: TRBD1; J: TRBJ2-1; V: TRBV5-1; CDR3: CASSLHDRGRINEQFF; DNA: TGCGCCAGCAGCTTGCACGACAGGGGGCGCATCAATGAGCAGTTCTTC
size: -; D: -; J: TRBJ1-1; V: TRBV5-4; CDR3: CASSSDFVNTEAFF; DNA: TGTGCCAGCAGCTCGGACTTCGTGAACACTGAAGCTTTCTTT
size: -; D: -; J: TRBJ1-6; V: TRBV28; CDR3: CASSLNSPLHF; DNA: TGTGCCAGCAGTTTGAATTCACCCCTCCACTTT
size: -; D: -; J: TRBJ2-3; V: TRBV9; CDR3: CASSPDSLTDTQYF; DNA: TGTGCCAGCAGCCCTGATTCCCTGACAGATACGCAGTATTTT
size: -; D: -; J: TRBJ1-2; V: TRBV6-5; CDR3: CASSLTGANYGYTF; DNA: TGTGCCAGCAGTTTAACGGGTGCTAACTATGGCTACACCTTC
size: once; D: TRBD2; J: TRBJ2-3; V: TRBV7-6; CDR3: CASSLVGGTRTDTQYF; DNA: TGTGCCAGCAGCTTAGTGGGGGGGACCCGCACAGATACGCAGTATTTT
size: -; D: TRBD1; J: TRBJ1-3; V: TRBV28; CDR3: CASRRTGGFSGNTIYF; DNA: TGTGCCAGCAGGCGGACAGGGGGTTTCTCTGGAAACACCATATATTTT
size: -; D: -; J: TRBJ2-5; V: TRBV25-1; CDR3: CASSRGQYQETQYF; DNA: TGTGCCAGCAGTCGGGGCCAGTACCAAGAGACCCAGTACTTC
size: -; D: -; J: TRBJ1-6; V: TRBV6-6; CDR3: CASSSGRTNSPLHF; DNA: TGTGCCAGCAGTTCGGGACGAACAAATTCACCCCTCCACTTT
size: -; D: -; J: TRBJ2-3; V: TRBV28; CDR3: CASKGVDTDTQYF; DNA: TGTGCCAGCAAGGGAGTAGACACAGATACGCAGTATTTT
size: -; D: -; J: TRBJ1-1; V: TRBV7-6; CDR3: CASSLAPVNTEAFF; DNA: TGTGCCAGCAGCTTAGCGCCTGTGAACACTGAAGCTTTCTTT
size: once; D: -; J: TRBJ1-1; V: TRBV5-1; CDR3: CASSGGQNTEAFF; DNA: TGCGCCAGCAGCGGGGGACAGAACACTGAAGCTTTCTTT